These 31 T cell receptor beta chains share one sample of origin, sequenced in a study of T cell responses to AZD1222 COVID-19 vaccine. TCRdb's copy holds only in-frame clones and misses some; the assay was immunoSEQ multiplex PCR. The sample consists of about 140,000 clones, 85% to 95% of them appearing once. The source material was peripheral blood, sampled on day 0 of MenACWY control vaccination. The receptors were sampled from an adult in good health.

V gene TRBV25-1 combines with J gene TRBJ1-2; D gene unclear. Germline CDR1 and CDR2: MGHDK and SYGVNS. The CDR3 runs to 13 residues. V lost 5 bases, J lost 7 bases, and 14 bases lay in between. CDR3 DNA: TGTGCCAGCAGTCCCATGGAAGGCTCTGGCTACACCTTC. Translating gives CASSPMEGSGYTF.

The CDR3 protein is CSVETGGRSYGYTF. The CDR3 coding sequence is TGCAGCGTTGAGACAGGGGGCAGAAGCTATGGCTACACCTTC. The chain couples TRBV29-1 to TRBJ1-2; TRBD1 aligns across 10 bases. The trim removed 3 bases at V and 4 bases at J, leaving 5 bases unmatched. Per germline, CDR1 SQVTM and CDR2 ANQGSEA. This CDR3 spans 14 amino acids. Using reference TRBV29-1 and TRBJ1-2 for the parts outside the CDR3, the full variable domain is SAVISQKPSRDICQRGTSLTIQCQVDSQVTMMFWYRQQPGQSLTLIATANQGSEATYESGFVIDKFPISRPNLTFSTLTVSNMSPEDSSIYLCSVETGGRSYGYTFGSGTRLTVV.

This chain uses TRBV9 with TRBJ1-6, with D possibly matching TRBD1 (5 bases). In germline, CDR1 is SGDLS, CDR2 YYNGEE. The CDR3 runs 15 residues. V dropped 5 bases and J dropped 8 bases, with 17 bases sitting between them. The DNA of the CDR3 is TGTGCCAGCAGTCAACCCGGGACCTCGGATTCACCCCTCCACTTT. It yields the protein CASSQPGTSDSPLHF.

The chain joins TRBV7-9 to TRBJ1-1; no clear D gene. V lost 5 bases and J 4 bases, leaving 11 bases between the germline ends. There are 13 residues in the CDR3. CDR1 and CDR2 (germline): SEHNR, FQNEAQ (reference sequence). The DNA for the CDR3 is TGTGCCAGCAGCCCATCTGGGAGCACTGAAGCTTTCTTT. Residues: CASSPSGSTEAFF.

This chain uses TRBV19 with TRBJ1-5; unclear D gene. The CDR3 runs to 15 residues. V shed 3 bases and J shed 0 bases, with 9 bases lying between them. Germline V gives CDR1 LNHDA, CDR2 SQIVND (reference sequence). This CDR3 is CASSISGNSNQPQHF. The CDR3 bases are TGTGCCAGTAGTATCTCCGGAAATAGCAATCAGCCCCAGCATTTT.

The chain combines TRBV7-3 with TRBJ1-5, with TRBD1 matching 7 bases. Unmatched junction bases numbered 8, after V lost 10 bases and J lost 11 bases. The germline V gene has CDR1 SGHTA and CDR2 FQGTGA. The CDR3 runs 11 residues. The CDR3 protein is CAMRQGQTQHF. The DNA of the CDR3 is TGTGCCATGAGACAGGGACAGACCCAGCATTTT.

The chain combines TRBV9 with TRBJ2-1; 8 bases are shared with TRBD1. Trimming took 0 bases from V and 2 from J; bases not matched to a gene: 1. The CDR3 runs 15 residues. Germline-derived CDR1 and CDR2 are SGDLS and YYNGEE. CDR3 nucleotide sequence: TGTGCCAGCAGCGTAGGGGGACAGGCCTACAATGAGCAGTTCTTC. Encoded protein: CASSVGGQAYNEQFF.

This chain joins TRBV30 and TRBJ1-3, with D unclear. This CDR3 has 13 amino acids. The ends were cut back, 7 bases at V and 4 bases at J, with 14 bases in the middle. The germline V gene encodes CDR1 GTSNPN and CDR2 SVGIG (reference sequence). CDR3 nucleotide sequence: TGTGCCTCCTCGGCCTTGGGGGGAAACACCATATATTTT. The encoded protein is CASSALGGNTIYF.

This rearrangement joins TRBV28 to TRBJ2-2, with no clear D. The CDR3 sequence is 12 residues long. Germline assignment: CDR1 MDHEN and CDR2 SYDVKM. With 9 bases removed from V and 5 bases from J, the gap between germline ends came to 10 bases. This CDR3 is CASNEVTGELFF. The CDR3 DNA is TGTGCCAGTAACGAGGTTACCGGGGAGCTGTTTTTT.

The CDR3 loop is CSASSRDRRGFVKAFF. The CDR3 nucleotides are TGCAGTGCTAGTAGTCGGGACAGACGAGGCTTTGTCAAAGCTTTCTTT. This sequence joins TRBV20-1 and TRBJ1-1; 7 bases are shared with TRBD1. The germline CDR1 and CDR2 sequences are DFQATT and SNEGSKA (reference sequence). This CDR3 comprises 16 residues. With 3 bases clipped from V and 9 bases from J, the junction kept 19 bases outside the gene matches.

The chain carries TRBV5-4 and TRBJ2-7, with D possibly matching TRBD2 (5 bases). Deletions cut 5 bases from V and 4 bases from J, with 19 bases between. Germline V gene lookup returns CDR1 SGHNT and CDR2 YYREEE (reference sequence). The CDR3 covers 15 residues. The CDR3 spells CASSYGNQPVYEQYF. The CDR3 DNA reads TGTGCCAGCAGTTACGGGAACCAGCCGGTGTACGAGCAGTACTTC.

In its sample, this clone was seen once. J is TRBJ2-7 and V is TRBV5-1; 8 bases map to TRBD2. The CDR3 has 15 residues. Germline V CDR1 and CDR2: SGHRS, YFSETQ. The junction had 8 bases not matched to a gene; V was cut back by 4 bases and J by 2 bases. CDR3 DNA sequence: TGCGCCAGCAGCCCGGCCCAGCGGGGGCCCTACGAGCAGTACTTC. This codes for CASSPAQRGPYEQYF.

The chain recombines TRBV5-5 with TRBJ1-3; D remains ambiguous. This CDR3 has 14 residues. V lost 1 base and J lost 0, with 5 bases in between. From germline, CDR1 is SGHKS and CDR2 YYEKEE (reference sequence). This CDR3 reads CASSLSRSGNTIYF. CDR3 DNA sequence: TGTGCCAGCAGCTTGTCCCGCTCTGGAAACACCATATATTTT.

The V gene is TRBV5-6, the J gene TRBJ1-5; unclear D gene. V was cut by 3 bases and J by 7 bases, with 26 bases left in between. There are 18 residues in the CDR3. Germline CDR1 SGHDT, CDR2 YYEEEE. DNA of the CDR3: TGTGCCAGCAGCTCCCATGGGAAGGGAAGGACTCCGGGCCAGCCCCAGCATTTT. Its protein is CASSSHGKGRTPGQPQHF.

V and J are TRBV25-1 and TRBJ1-6, with 8 bases that match TRBD1. V lost 1 base and J lost 9; bases outside the gene matches: 8. Looked up from germline, CDR1 is MGHDK and CDR2 is SYGVNS. This CDR3 comprises 16 residues. In nucleotides, the CDR3 is TGTGCCAGCAGTGAATTAGGCCAGGGGGCGGGTTCACCCCTCCACTTT. It is translated as CASSELGQGAGSPLHF. The full variable domain, its missing parts supplied by reference TRBV25-1 and TRBJ1-6, is EADIYQTPRYLVIGTGKKITLECSQTMGHDKMYWYQQDPGMELHLIHYSYGVNSTEKGDLSSESTVSRIRTEHFPLTLESARPSHTSQYLCASSELGQGAGSPLHFGNGTRLTVT.

V and J are TRBV12-3 or TRBV12-4 and TRBJ1-1; the D gene is possibly TRBD1 (6 bases). Trimming pared 2 bases from V and 10 bases from J, leaving 8 bases between. The CDR3 has 11 amino acids. CDR3 DNA sequence: TGTGCCAGCAGTTTAACAGGGACAGCTTTCTTT. This codes for CASSLTGTAFF.

The rearrangement joins TRBV5-4 to TRBJ1-6; D unclear. This CDR3 has 15 amino acids. The germline gives CDR1 SGHNT, CDR2 YYREEE (reference sequence). Deletions cut 2 bases from V and 8 bases from J, with 14 bases between. The CDR3 DNA reads as TGTGCCAGCAGCTTCACGGGAACCGGCGATTCACCCCTCCACTTT. This translates into CASSFTGTGDSPLHF.

This chain links TRBV28 with TRBJ1-1; perhaps TRBD1 as D (5 bases). Germline V gene lookup returns CDR1 MDHEN and CDR2 SYDVKM. CDR3 length equals 15 residues. V was trimmed by 2 bases and J by 11 bases, leaving 21 bases between them. The CDR3 sequence: CASSLPGTGRVGAFF. For the CDR3, the DNA is TGTGCCAGCAGTTTACCGGGGACCGGCCGGGTGGGCGCTTTCTTT.

This chain joins TRBV9 and TRBJ1-3, with D hard to call. The CDR3 is made up of 12 amino acids. V lost 4 bases, J lost 4 bases, and 6 bases lay in between. Germline V gene sequence: CDR1 SGDLS, CDR2 YYNGEE. The CDR3 sequence: CASSTLGNTIYF. The CDR3 nucleotides read TGTGCCAGCAGCACTCTGGGAAACACCATATATTTT.

This chain links TRBV5-1 with TRBJ1-4; D call uncertain. Per the germline V gene, CDR1 is SGHRS and CDR2 is YFSETQ. The CDR3 totals 16 residues. The ends were cut back, 5 bases at V and 8 bases at J, with 22 bases in the middle. CDR3 DNA: TGCGCCAGCAGTCCCGATCAGCGGTCGGGGTTAGAAAAACTGTTTTTT. Translating it yields CASSPDQRSGLEKLFF.

This clone turned up a few times. This rearrangement joins TRBV19 to TRBJ1-5; D not resolved. V was clipped by 6 bases and J by 4 bases, with 13 bases between them. Germline V CDR1 and CDR2: LNHDA, SQIVND (reference sequence). The CDR3 contains 14 residues. The CDR3: CASRSPQENQPQHF. The CDR3 nucleotides are TGTGCCAGTAGGAGCCCCCAGGAAAATCAGCCCCAGCATTTT. The full variable domain, in which reference TRBV19 and TRBJ1-5 provide the parts outside the CDR3, is DGGITQSPKYLFRKEGQNVTLSCEQNLNHDAMYWYRQDPGQGLRLIYYSQIVNDFQKGDIAEGYSVSREKKESFPLTVTSAQKNPTAFYLCASRSPQENQPQHFGDGTRLSIL.

V gene TRBV11-2 combines with J gene TRBJ2-5; D call uncertain. The CDR3 spans 13 residues. The ends were cut back, 4 bases at V and 2 bases at J, with 8 bases in the middle. Per germline, CDR1 SGHAT and CDR2 FQNNGV. CDR3 sequence: CASSSGLQETQYF. In DNA, the CDR3 is TGTGCCAGCAGCTCAGGCCTACAAGAGACCCAGTACTTC.

This chain links TRBV7-2 with TRBJ1-1; D gene uncertain. CDR3 length equals 15 residues. Trimming removed 3 bases at V and 1 base at J, with 12 bases between. Germline V gene lookup returns CDR1 SGHTA and CDR2 FQGNSA. Here the CDR3 reads CASSFGSFANTEAFF. The CDR3 region has the DNA TGTGCCAGCAGCTTCGGGAGTTTCGCGAACACTGAAGCTTTCTTT. Supplemented by reference TRBV7-2 and TRBJ1-1, the full variable domain reads GAGVSQSPSNKVTEKGKDVELRCDPISGHTALYWYRQSLGQGLEFLIYFQGNSAPDKSGLPSDRFSAERTGGSVSTLTIQRTQQEDSAVYLCASSFGSFANTEAFFGQGTRLTVV.

In its sample, this clone was seen once. The V call is TRBV28, the J call TRBJ1-5, with D perhaps TRBD1 (5 bases). Trimming took off 7 bases at V and 6 bases at J, with 13 bases between the two ends. The germline V gene encodes CDR1 MDHEN and CDR2 SYDVKM. CDR3 size: 13 residues. The CDR3 here is CASTSVGVQPQHF. The CDR3 coding sequence is TGTGCCAGCACCTCCGTAGGGGTTCAGCCCCAGCATTTT.

This rearrangement joins TRBV24-1 to TRBJ2-1, with 7 bases fitting TRBD2. Germline V gene sequence: CDR1 KGHDR, CDR2 SFDVKD. V shed 3 bases, J shed 4 bases, and the junction held 8 bases outside the gene matches. The CDR3 contains 16 residues. The CDR3, as DNA: TGTGCCACCAGTGATGGAACGGGAGGTTTTTACAATGAGCAGTTCTTC. Its protein is CATSDGTGGFYNEQFF.

The chain employs TRBV19 and TRBJ2-1; D may be TRBD1 (7 bases). V lost 3 bases and J lost 3, with 15 bases in between. CDR1 is LNHDA and CDR2 is SQIVND in the germline V gene (reference sequence). The CDR3 runs 16 residues. CDR3 in amino acids: CASSIYGQEGYNEQFF. The CDR3 DNA follows: TGTGCCAGTAGTATTTATGGACAGGAGGGCTACAATGAGCAGTTCTTC.

This clone has only one observation. The chain has TRBV19 and TRBJ1-2, with no clear D. The CDR3 loop spans 14 amino acids. Germline assignment: CDR1 LNHDA and CDR2 SQIVND (reference sequence). Between the trimmed V and J ends, which lost 3 bases and 4 bases, there was a span of 12 bases. The CDR3 DNA reads TGTGCCAGTAGTATGAGGTGGGCGGCCTATGGCTACACCTTC. This encodes CASSMRWAAYGYTF. Together with reference TRBV19 and TRBJ1-2, the CDR3 gives the full variable domain: DGGITQSPKYLFRKEGQNVTLSCEQNLNHDAMYWYRQDPGQGLRLIYYSQIVNDFQKGDIAEGYSVSREKKESFPLTVTSAQKNPTAFYLCASSMRWAAYGYTFGSGTRLTVV.

This rearrangement joins TRBV16 to TRBJ2-4; the D gene is possibly TRBD2 (6 bases). CDR3 length: 13 amino acids. CDR1 and CDR2 from the germline V gene are KGHSY and FQNENV. V shed 5 bases and J shed 5 bases, with 10 bases lying between them. The CDR3: CASSEASENIQYF. CDR3 bases: TGTGCCAGCAGCGAAGCTAGCGAAAACATTCAGTACTTC.

This chain joins TRBV3-1 (or the pseudogene TRBV3-2) and TRBJ1-1, with D perhaps matching TRBD1 (5 bases). V dropped 4 bases and J dropped 5 bases, with 8 bases sitting between them. From germline, CDR1 is LGHDT and CDR2 YNNKEL (reference sequence). This CDR3 comprises 12 residues. This CDR3 reads CASSPKGTEAFF. CDR3 bases: TGTGCCAGCAGCCCCAAGGGGACTGAAGCTTTCTTT.

J is TRBJ1-6 and V is TRBV9, with a possible D match to TRBD1 (6 bases). Trimming took 4 bases from V and 0 from J, leaving 11 bases between them. This CDR3 has 16 residues. Germline V CDR1 and CDR2: SGDLS, YYNGEE. The DNA of the CDR3 is TGTGCCAGCAGCCCACTGACAGGCTCCTATAATTCACCCCTCCACTTT. Protein product: CASSPLTGSYNSPLHF.

The rearrangement joins TRBV2 to TRBJ2-5; perhaps TRBD1 as D (6 bases). V was cut by 6 bases and J by 0 bases, with 8 bases left in between. This CDR3 is 13 amino acids long. CDR1 and CDR2 from the germline V gene are SNHLY and FYNNEI. CDR3: CASRDRNQETQYF. For the CDR3, the DNA is TGTGCCAGCAGGGACAGAAACCAAGAGACCCAGTACTTC.